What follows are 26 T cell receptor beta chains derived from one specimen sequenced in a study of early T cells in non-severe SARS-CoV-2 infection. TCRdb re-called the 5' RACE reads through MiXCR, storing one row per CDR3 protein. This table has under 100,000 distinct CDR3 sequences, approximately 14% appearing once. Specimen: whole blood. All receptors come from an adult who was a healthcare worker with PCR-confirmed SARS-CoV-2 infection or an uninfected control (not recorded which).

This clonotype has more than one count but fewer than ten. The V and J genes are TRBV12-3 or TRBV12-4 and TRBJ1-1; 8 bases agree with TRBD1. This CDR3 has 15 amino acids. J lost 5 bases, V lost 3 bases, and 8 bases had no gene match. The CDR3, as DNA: TGTGCCAGCAGTTTCGGGGCAGGGGGCCTGACTGAAGCTTTCTTT. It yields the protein CASSFGAGGLTEAFF.

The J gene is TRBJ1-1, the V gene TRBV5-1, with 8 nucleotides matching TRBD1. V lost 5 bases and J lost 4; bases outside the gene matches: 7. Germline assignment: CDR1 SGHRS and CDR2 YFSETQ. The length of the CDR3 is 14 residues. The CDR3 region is CASRPRGQSTEAFF. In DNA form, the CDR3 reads TGCGCCAGCAGGCCCAGGGGGCAGTCCACTGAAGCTTTCTTT.

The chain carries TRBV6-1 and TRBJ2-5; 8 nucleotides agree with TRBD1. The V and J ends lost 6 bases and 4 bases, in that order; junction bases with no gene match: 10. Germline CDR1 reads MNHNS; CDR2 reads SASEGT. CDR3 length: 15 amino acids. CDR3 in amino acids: CASSSGQGDGETQYF. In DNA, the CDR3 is TGTGCCAGCAGCTCAGGACAGGGCGATGGAGAGACCCAGTACTTC.

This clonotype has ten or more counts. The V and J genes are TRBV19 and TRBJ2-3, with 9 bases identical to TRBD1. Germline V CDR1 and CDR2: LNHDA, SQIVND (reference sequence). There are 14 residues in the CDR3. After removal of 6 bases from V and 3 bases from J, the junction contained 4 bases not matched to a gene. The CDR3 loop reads CASRGQGRTDTQYF. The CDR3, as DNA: TGTGCCAGTAGGGGACAGGGTAGAACAGATACGCAGTATTTT.

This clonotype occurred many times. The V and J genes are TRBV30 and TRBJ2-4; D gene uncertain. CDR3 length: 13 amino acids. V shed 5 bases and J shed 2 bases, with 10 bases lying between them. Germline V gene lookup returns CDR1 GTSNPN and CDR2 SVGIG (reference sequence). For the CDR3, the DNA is TGTGCCTGGGAGAGAGGATCCAAAAACATTCAGTACTTC. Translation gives CAWERGSKNIQYF.

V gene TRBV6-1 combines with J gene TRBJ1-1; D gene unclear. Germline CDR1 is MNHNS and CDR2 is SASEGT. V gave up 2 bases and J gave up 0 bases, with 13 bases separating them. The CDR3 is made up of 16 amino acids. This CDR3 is CASSEMGPILNTEAFF. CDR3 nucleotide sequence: TGTGCCAGCAGTGAAATGGGCCCAATCTTGAACACTGAAGCTTTCTTT.

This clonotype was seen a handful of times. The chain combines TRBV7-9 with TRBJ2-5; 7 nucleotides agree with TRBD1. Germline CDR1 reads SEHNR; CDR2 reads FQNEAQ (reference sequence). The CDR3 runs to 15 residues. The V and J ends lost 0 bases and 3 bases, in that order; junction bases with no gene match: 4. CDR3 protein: CASSLARDREETQYF. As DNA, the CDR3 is TGTGCCAGCAGCTTAGCGAGGGACAGAGAAGAGACCCAGTACTTC. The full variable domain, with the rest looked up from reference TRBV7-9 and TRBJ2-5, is DTGVSQNPRHKITKRGQNVTFRCDPISEHNRLYWYRQTLGQGPEFLTYFQNEAQLEKSRLLSDRFSAERPKGSFSTLEIQRTEQGDSAMYLCASSLARDREETQYFGPGTRLLVL.

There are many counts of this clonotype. In DNA form, the CDR3 reads TGTGCCAGCAGTCCTGGGACAGGGTGGAATTCACCCCTCCACTTT. It encodes CASSPGTGWNSPLHF. The chain couples TRBV27 to TRBJ1-6; 9 nucleotides agree with TRBD1. The CDR3 covers 15 residues. Germline trimming cut 5 bases from V and 7 bases from J; bases unmatched to any gene: 6. Germline-derived CDR1 and CDR2 are MNHEY and SMNVEV (reference sequence).

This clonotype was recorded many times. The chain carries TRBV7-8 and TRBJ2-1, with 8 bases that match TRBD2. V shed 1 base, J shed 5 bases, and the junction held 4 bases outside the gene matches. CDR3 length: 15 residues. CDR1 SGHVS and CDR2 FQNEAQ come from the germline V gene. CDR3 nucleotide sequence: TGTGCCAGCAGCTTAGAACTAGCGGCCAACAATGAGCAGTTCTTC. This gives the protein CASSLELAANNEQFF.

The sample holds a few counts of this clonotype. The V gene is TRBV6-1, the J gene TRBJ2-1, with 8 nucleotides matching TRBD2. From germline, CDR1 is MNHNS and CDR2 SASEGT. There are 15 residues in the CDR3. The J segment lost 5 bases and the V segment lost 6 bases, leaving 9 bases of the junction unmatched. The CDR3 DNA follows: TGTGCCAGCAGGGAGGGTAGCGGGGCGAACAATGAGCAGTTCTTC. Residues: CASREGSGANNEQFF.

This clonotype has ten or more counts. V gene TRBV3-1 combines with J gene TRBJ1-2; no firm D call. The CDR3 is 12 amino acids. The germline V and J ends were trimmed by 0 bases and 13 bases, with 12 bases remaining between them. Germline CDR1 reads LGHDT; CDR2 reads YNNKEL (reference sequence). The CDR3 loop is CASSQEDRQFTF. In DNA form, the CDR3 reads TGTGCCAGCAGCCAAGAGGATAGGCAGTTCACCTTC.

The DNA of the CDR3 is TGTGCCAGCAGGGGGCCCTACGAGCAGTACTTC. Its translation: CASRGPYEQYF. This chain uses TRBV19 with TRBJ2-7; 8 bases are a match to TRBD1. Trimming at V came to 9 bases and at J to 2 bases, leaving 0 bases not matched to a gene. Germline V gene sequence: CDR1 LNHDA, CDR2 SQIVND (reference sequence). This CDR3 has 11 amino acids.

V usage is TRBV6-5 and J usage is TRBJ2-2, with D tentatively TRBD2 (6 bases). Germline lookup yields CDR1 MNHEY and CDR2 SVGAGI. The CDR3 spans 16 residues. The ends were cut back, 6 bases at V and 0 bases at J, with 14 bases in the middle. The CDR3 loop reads CASRPPGLTNTGELFF. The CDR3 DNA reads TGTGCCAGCAGGCCCCCGGGACTCACGAACACCGGGGAGCTGTTTTTT.

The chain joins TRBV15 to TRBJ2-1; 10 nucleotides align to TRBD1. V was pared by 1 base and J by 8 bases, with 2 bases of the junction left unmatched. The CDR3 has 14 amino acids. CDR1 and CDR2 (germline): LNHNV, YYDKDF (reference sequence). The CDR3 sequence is CATSRAGTGDEQFF. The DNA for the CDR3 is TGTGCCACCAGCAGAGCCGGGACAGGGGATGAGCAGTTCTTC.

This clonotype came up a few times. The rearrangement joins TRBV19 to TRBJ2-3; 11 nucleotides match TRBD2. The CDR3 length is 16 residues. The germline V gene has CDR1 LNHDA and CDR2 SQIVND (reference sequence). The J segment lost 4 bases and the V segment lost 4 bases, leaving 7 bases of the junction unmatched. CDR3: CASSTRTSGFSDTQYF. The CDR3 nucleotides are TGTGCCAGTAGTACCCGGACTAGCGGGTTCTCAGATACGCAGTATTTT.

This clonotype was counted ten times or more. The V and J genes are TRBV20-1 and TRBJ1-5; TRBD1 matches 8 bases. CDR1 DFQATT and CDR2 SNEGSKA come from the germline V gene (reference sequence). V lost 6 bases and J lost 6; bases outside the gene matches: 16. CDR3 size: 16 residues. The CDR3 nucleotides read TGCAGTGCCTCGGAACCGGACAGGGCGGGAGGTCAGCCCCAGCATTTT. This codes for CSASEPDRAGGQPQHF.

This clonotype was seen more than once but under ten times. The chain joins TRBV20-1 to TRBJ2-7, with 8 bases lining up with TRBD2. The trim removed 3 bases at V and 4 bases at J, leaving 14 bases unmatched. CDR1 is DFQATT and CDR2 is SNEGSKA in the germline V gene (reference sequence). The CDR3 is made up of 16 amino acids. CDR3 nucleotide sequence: TGCAGTGCTAGTCTTCTAGCGGGCCCCGTATCTTACGAGCAGTACTTC. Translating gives CSASLLAGPVSYEQYF.

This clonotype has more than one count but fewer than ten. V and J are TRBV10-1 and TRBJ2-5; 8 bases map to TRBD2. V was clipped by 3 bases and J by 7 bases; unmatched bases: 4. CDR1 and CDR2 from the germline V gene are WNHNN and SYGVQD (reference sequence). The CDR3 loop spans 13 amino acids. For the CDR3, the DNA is TGCGCCAGCAGTGACTTGGCGGGGGGGACCCAGTACTTC. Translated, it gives CASSDLAGGTQYF.

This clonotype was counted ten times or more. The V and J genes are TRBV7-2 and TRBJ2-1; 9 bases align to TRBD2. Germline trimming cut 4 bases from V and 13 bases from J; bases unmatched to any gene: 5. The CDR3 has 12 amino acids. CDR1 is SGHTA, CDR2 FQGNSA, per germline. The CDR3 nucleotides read TGTGCCAGCAGCTCACTAGCGGGTGATCAGTTCTTC. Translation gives CASSSLAGDQFF.

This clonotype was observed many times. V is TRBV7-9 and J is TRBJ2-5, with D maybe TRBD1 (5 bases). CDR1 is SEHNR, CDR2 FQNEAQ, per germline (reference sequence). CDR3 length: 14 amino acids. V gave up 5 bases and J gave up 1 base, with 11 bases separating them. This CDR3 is CASSLRQPQETQYF. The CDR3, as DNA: TGTGCCAGCAGCCTGAGACAGCCCCAAGAGACCCAGTACTTC.

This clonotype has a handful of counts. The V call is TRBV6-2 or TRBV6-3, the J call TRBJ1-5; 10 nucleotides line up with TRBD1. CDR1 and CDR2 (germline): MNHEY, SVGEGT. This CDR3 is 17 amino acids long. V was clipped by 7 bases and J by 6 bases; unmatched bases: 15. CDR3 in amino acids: CASKSYSGQGIGQPQHF. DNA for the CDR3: TGTGCCAGCAAATCCTATTCGGGACAGGGGATCGGTCAGCCCCAGCATTTT.

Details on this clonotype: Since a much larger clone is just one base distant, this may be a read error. CDR3 sequence (DNA): TGCACCAGCAGCCTAGGACTAGCGGGGAACACCGGGGAGCTGTTTTTT. Amino acids: CTSSLGLAGNTGELFF. This chain uses TRBV7-3 with TRBJ2-2, with 11 positions matching TRBD2. This CDR3 comprises 16 residues. Germline CDR1 and CDR2: SGHTA and FQGTGA.

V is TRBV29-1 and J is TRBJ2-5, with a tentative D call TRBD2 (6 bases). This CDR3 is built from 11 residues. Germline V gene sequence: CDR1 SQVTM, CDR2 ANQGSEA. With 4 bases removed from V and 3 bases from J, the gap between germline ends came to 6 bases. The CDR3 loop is CSVAGEETQYF. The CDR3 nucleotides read TGCAGCGTTGCGGGGGAAGAGACCCAGTACTTC.

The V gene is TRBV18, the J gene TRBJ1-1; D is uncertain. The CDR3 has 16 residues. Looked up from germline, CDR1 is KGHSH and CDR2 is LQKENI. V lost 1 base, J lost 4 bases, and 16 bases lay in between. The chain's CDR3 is CASSPLAPSGITEAFF. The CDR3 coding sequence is TGTGCCAGCTCACCACTAGCCCCTTCGGGAATCACTGAAGCTTTCTTT.

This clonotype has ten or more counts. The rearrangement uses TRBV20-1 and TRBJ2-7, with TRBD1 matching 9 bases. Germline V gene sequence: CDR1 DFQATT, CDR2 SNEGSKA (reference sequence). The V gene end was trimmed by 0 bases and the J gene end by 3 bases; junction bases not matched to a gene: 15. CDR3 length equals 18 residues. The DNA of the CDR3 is TGCAGTGCTAGAGATTGGGGCCCGAGGGGACAGGGAATCTACGAGCAGTACTTC. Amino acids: CSARDWGPRGQGIYEQYF.

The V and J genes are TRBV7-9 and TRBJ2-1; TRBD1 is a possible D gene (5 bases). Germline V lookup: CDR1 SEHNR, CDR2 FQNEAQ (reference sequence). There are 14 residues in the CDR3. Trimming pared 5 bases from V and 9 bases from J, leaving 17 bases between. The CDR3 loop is CASSVQGDRSEQFF. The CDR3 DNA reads TGTGCCAGCAGCGTGCAGGGTGATAGAAGTGAGCAGTTCTTC.